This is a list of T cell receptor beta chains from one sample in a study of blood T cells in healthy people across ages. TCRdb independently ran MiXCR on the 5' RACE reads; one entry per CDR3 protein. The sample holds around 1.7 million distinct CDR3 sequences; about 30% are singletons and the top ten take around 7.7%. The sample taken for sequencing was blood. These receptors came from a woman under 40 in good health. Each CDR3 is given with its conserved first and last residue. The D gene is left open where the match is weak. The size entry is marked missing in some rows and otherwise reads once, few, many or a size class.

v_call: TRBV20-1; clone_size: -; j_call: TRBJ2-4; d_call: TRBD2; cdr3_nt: TGCAGTGCTAGAGCTCAACGGGGGGATCTAGCCAAAAACATTCAGTACTTC; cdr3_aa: CSARAQRGDLAKNIQYF
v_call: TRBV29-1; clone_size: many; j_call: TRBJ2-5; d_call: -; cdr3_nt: TGCAGCGTTGGTGGGGGAGGAGAGACCCAGTACTTC; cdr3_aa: CSVGGGGETQYF
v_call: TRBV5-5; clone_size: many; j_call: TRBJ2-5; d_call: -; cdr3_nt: TGTGCCAGCAGCCCCGACAGGCGCCAAGAGACCCAGTACTTC; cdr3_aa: CASSPDRRQETQYF
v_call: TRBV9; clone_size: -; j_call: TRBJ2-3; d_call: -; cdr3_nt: TGTGCCAGCAGCGTAGCTCCCCTCGGCCCAACAGATACGCAGTATTTT; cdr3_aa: CASSVAPLGPTDTQYF
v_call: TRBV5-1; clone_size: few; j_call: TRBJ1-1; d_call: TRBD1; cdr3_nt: TGCGCCAGCAGCTTGAGACAGGGAGACATGAACACTGAAGCTTTCTTT; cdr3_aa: CASSLRQGDMNTEAFF
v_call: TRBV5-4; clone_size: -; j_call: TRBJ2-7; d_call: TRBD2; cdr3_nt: TGTGCCAGCAGCCTCCCGGCGGGGGGCGCGAGCTCCTACGAGCAGTACTTC; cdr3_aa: CASSLPAGGASSYEQYF
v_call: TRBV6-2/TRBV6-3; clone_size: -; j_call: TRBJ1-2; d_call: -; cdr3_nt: TGTGTCAGCGGGGGATATGGCTACACCTTC; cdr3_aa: CVSGGYGYTF
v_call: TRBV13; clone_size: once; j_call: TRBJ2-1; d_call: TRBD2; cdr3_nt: TGTGCCAGCAGCCCCTTCGGGGGGGCCTCGAATGAGCAGTTCTTC; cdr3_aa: CASSPFGGASNEQFF
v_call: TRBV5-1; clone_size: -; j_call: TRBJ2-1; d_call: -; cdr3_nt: TGCGCCAGCAGCCCGAGGACAGTGAACAATGAGCAGTTCTTC; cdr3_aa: CASSPRTVNNEQFF
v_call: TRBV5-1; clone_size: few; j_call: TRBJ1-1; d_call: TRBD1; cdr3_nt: TGCGCCAGCAGCTTCTCGCAGGGGGCATTGGTGAACACTGAAGCTTTCTTT; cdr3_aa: CASSFSQGALVNTEAFF
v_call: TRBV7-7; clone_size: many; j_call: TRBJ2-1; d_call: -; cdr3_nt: TGTGCCAGCAGCCATCCCGGCGCTGAGCAGTTCTTC; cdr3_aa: CASSHPGAEQFF
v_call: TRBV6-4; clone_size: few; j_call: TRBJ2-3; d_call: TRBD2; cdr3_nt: TGTGCCAGCAGTGGAGTAGCGGGGAAAACAGATACGCAGTATTTT; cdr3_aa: CASSGVAGKTDTQYF
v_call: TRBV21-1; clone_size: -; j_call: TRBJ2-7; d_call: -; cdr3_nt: TGTGCCAGCAGAGGGGAGCGGGGGGTCTGCTACGAGCAGTACTTC; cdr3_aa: CASRGERGVCYEQYF
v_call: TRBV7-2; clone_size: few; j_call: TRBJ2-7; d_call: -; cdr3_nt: TGTGCCAGCAGCTTATACCCTAGCTCCTACGAGCAGTACTTC; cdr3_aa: CASSLYPSSYEQYF
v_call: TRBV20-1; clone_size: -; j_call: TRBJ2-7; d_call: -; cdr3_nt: TGCAGTGCTGGGGGACAAGACAGCTCCTACGAGCAGTACTTC; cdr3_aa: CSAGGQDSSYEQYF
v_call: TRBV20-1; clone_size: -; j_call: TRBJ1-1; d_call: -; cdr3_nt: TGCAGTGCTAGGTCTTTCCAGGGGTTTGAAGCTTTCTTT; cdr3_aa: CSARSFQGFEAFF
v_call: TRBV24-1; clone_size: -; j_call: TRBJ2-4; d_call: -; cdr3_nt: TGTGCCAGCGAGAAGGGGTTCGCCAAAAACATTCAGTACTTC; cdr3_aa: CASEKGFAKNIQYF
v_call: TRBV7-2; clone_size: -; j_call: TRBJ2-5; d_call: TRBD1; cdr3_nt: TGTGCCAGCAGCCGCCAGGACAGGGCGGAGACCCAGTACTTC; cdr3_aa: CASSRQDRAETQYF
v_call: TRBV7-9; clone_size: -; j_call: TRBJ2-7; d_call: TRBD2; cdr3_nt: TGTGCCAGCAGCTCGTTCTCGGGAGGGCCGTCCTACGAGCAGTACTTC; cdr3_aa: CASSSFSGGPSYEQYF
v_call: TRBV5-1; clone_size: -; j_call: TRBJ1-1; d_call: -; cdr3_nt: TGCGCCAGCAGCTTCTCAGGCGGCAGTGAAGCTTTCTTT; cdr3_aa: CASSFSGGSEAFF
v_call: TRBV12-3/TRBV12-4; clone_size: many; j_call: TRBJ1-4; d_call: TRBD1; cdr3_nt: TGTGCCAGCAGTCTGACAGGGGGTGGTGAAAAACTGTTTTTT; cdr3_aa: CASSLTGGGEKLFF
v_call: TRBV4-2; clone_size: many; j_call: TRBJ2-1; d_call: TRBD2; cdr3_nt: TGTGCCAGCAGCCAAGGGGGAAGCGGGGGGGCAGCCTACAATGAGCAGTTCTTC; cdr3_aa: CASSQGGSGGAAYNEQFF
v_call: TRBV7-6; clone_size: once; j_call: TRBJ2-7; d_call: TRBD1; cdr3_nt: TGTGCCAGCAGCTCCGGGACAGGGAGAGGCGAGCGGTACTTC; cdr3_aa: CASSSGTGRGERYF
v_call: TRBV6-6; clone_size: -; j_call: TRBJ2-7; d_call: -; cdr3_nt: TGTGCCAGCAGTTCGCACGACGGCTACGAGCAGTACTTC; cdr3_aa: CASSSHDGYEQYF
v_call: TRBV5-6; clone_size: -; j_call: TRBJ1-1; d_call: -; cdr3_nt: TGTGCCAGCAGCTTGGAGGACAGCAGAAACACTGAAGCTTTCTTT; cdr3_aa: CASSLEDSRNTEAFF
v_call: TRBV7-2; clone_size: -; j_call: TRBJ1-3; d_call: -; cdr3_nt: TGTGCCAGCAGCTTGGGGTTTGGAAACACCATATATTTT; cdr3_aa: CASSLGFGNTIYF
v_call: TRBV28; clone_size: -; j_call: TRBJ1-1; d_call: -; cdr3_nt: TGTGCCAGCAGCTTACCGATCCGGGGGGCGGACACTGAAGCTTTCTTT; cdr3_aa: CASSLPIRGADTEAFF
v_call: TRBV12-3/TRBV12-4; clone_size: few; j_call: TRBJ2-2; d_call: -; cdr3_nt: TGTGCCACCAGGACCTTAATAGGCGAGCTGTTTTTT; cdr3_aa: CATRTLIGELFF
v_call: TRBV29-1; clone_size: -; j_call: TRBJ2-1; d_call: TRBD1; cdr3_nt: TGCAGCGCCGGGACAGGGGACTCCTACAGTGAGCAGTTCTTC; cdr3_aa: CSAGTGDSYSEQFF
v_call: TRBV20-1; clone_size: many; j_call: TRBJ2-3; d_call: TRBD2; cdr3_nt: TGCAGTGCTAGGCTAGCGGGAGCAGATACGCAGTATTTT; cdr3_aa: CSARLAGADTQYF
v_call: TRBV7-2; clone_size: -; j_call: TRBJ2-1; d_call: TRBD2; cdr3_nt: TGTGCCAGCAGCTTTACTAGCGGAGTTAACAATGAGCAGTTCTTC; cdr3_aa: CASSFTSGVNNEQFF
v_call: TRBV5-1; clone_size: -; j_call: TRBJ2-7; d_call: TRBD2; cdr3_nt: TGCGCCAGCAGCCGCAGCGGGGGGCGGGACAATGAGCAGTACTTC; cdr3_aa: CASSRSGGRDNEQYF
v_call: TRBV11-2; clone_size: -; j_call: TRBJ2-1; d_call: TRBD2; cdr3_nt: TGTGCCAGCAGCTCCCCTAGCGGTTACAATGAGCAGTTCTTC; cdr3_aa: CASSSPSGYNEQFF
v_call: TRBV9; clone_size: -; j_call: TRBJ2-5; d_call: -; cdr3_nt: TGTGCCAGCAGCGTAGATGGAGGGGAGAGGAAGACCCAGTACTTC; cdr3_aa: CASSVDGGERKTQYF
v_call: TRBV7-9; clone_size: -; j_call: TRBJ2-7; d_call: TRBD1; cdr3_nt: TGTGCCAGCAGCTGGACAGGACAAGGGTACGAGCAGTACTTC; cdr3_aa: CASSWTGQGYEQYF
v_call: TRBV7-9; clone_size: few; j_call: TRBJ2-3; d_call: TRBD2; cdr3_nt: TGTGCCAGCAGCTCCGCCGAAGCGGGAGAAGCAGATACGCAGTATTTT; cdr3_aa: CASSSAEAGEADTQYF
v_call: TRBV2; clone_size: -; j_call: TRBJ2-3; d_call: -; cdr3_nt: TGTGCCACCCAGCCGGGGGGCACAGATACGCAGTATTTT; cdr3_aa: CATQPGGTDTQYF
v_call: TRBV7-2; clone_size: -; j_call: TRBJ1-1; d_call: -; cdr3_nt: TGTGCCAGCAGCCAAGGATGGGGGGCCCGAAGTGAAGCTTTCTTT; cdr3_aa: CASSQGWGARSEAFF
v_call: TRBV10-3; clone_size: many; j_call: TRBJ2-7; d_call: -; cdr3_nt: TGTGCCATCAGTGAATTTGAAGGACAACCCTACGAGCAGTACTTC; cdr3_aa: CAISEFEGQPYEQYF
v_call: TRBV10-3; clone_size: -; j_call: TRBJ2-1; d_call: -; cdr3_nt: TGTGCCATCAGTGGGGCTGGGGGAGTAAATGAGCAGTTCTTC; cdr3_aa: CAISGAGGVNEQFF
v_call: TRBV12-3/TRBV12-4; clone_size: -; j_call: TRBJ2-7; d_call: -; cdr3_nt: TGTGCCAGCAGGACAGGATCCGCCTACGAGCAGTACTTC; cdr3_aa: CASRTGSAYEQYF